The TCR beta chain under discussion was sequenced for a study of shared clonotypes between healthy human individuals. Donors comprised only Caucasian adults living in Nashville, Tennessee. Germline values: CDR1 SGHRS, CDR2 YFSETQ. Trimming cost V 1 base and J 0 bases; bases outside gene matches: 12. The CDR3 is 18 residues long. This clone was counted between two and nine times. The authors split each subset's genomic DNA evenly across several immunoSEQ plates. Among the unsorted PBMC samples, replicate PCRs used about 280 ng DNA, 25,000 to 35,000 T cell genomes. TCRdb keeps only in-frame clones here, not all; method: immunoSEQ multiplex PCR. The data hold approximately 470,000 clones, with approximately 78% observed a single time.

The chain recombines TRBV5-1 with TRBJ1-1; 7 bases fit TRBD1. Input material: PBMCs. The sequence came from a woman aged 40 to 49 in good health. Some clones in this sample may be carry-over from other donors' samples. The chain's CDR3 is CASSLTPGTVKLNTEAFF. CDR3 coding DNA: TGCGCCAGCAGCTTGACTCCCGGGACAGTAAAACTGAACACTGAAGCTTTCTTT.